This entry lists 10 T cell receptor beta chains sequenced from one sample in a study of cytomegalovirus exposure and HLA in healthy donors. PCR used 60 Vbeta primers and 13 Jbeta primers. The assay was immunoSEQ multiplex PCR, and TCRdb's table has in-frame clones only and misses some. This listing includes tens of thousands of clones. Sequences were obtained from PBMCs. The receptors were sampled from a male donor in good health and CMV-seronegative.

The chain joins TRBV6-5 to TRBJ2-6; D gene unclear. The CDR3 consists of 14 residues. Germline-derived CDR1 and CDR2 are MNHEY and SVGAGI. The ends were cut back, 5 bases at V and 0 bases at J, with 5 bases in the middle. The CDR3 DNA sequence: TGTGCCAGCAGTCAGTACTCTGGGGCCAACGTCCTGACTTTC. Encoded protein: CASSQYSGANVLTF.

J is TRBJ2-1 and V is TRBV19, with TRBD2 matching 12 bases. CDR3 length: 15 amino acids. Germline V gives CDR1 LNHDA, CDR2 SQIVND (reference sequence). V lost 10 bases to trimming and J lost 5 bases; unmatched junction nucleotides: 9. The CDR3 here is CATSTSGRSDNEQFF. As DNA, the CDR3 is TGTGCCACCTCGACTAGCGGGAGATCCGACAATGAGCAGTTCTTC.

V usage is TRBV18 and J usage is TRBJ1-1, with D uncertain. Germline V CDR1 and CDR2: KGHSH, LQKENI. V shed 3 bases and J shed 8 bases, with 13 bases lying between them. The CDR3 sequence is 13 residues long. CDR3 nucleotides: TGTGCCAGCTCACCCGGGATAGAATCCGAAGCTTTCTTT. Encoded protein: CASSPGIESEAFF.

The genes are TRBV18 and TRBJ2-3; tentatively, D is TRBD2 (6 bases). The germline V gene has CDR1 KGHSH and CDR2 LQKENI. This CDR3 has 14 amino acids. Trimming left V 1 base short and J 4 bases short, with 9 bases between. CDR3 region: CASSPRSSADTQYF. DNA of the CDR3: TGTGCCAGCTCACCACGGTCTAGCGCAGATACGCAGTATTTT.

The chain recombines TRBV7-3 with TRBJ2-2; 8 bases map to TRBD2. The CDR3 totals 12 residues. The junction had 1 base not matched to a gene; V was cut back by 8 bases and J by 5 bases. Looked up from germline, CDR1 is SGHTA and CDR2 is FQGTGA. CDR3 sequence reads: CASRGGTGELFF. In DNA form, the CDR3 reads TGTGCCAGCCGGGGGGGGACCGGGGAGCTGTTTTTT.

The V call is TRBV4-2, the J call TRBJ2-1; the match to TRBD1 covers 9 bases. Per the germline V gene, CDR1 is LGHNA and CDR2 is YNFKEQ. This CDR3 has 16 residues. The V gene end was trimmed by 2 bases and the J gene end by 4 bases; junction bases not matched to a gene: 6. The CDR3 nucleotides read TGTGCCAGCAGCCAAAAATGGGACAGGGAGTACAATGAGCAGTTCTTC. Encoded protein: CASSQKWDREYNEQFF.

The rearrangement links TRBV4-3 to TRBJ2-2; D remains ambiguous. The CDR3 is made up of 13 amino acids. The germline V gene has CDR1 LGHNA and CDR2 YSLEER. Trimming stripped 0 bases from V and 5 bases from J, with 4 bases between. CDR3 sequence (DNA): TGCGCCAGCAGCCAAGATCGGACCGGGGAGCTGTTTTTT. Amino acid sequence: CASSQDRTGELFF.

The chain recombines TRBV6-6 with TRBJ1-1; weak D call: TRBD1 (6 bases). This CDR3 region has 14 residues. V was trimmed by 0 bases and J by 5 bases, leaving 10 bases between them. Germline CDR1 and CDR2: MNHNY and SVGAGI (reference sequence). CDR3 sequence reads: CASSYSDSITEAFF. In nucleotides, the CDR3 is TGTGCCAGCAGTTACTCGGACAGTATAACTGAAGCTTTCTTT.

In the case of this clone: The same CDR3 can be traced to other DNA sequences in this sample. This chain links TRBV6-5 with TRBJ2-7; tentatively, D is TRBD1 (5 bases). The CDR3 extends over 14 amino acids. Germline loops: CDR1 MNHEY, CDR2 SVGAGI. Trimming stripped 2 bases from V and 1 base from J, with 9 bases between. CDR3 loop: CASSYGRQSYEQYF. CDR3 coding DNA: TGTGCCAGCAGTTACGGCAGACAGTCCTACGAGCAGTACTTC.

The rearrangement uses TRBV28 and TRBJ1-3; D remains unclear. V was shortened by 6 bases and J by 4 bases, with 16 bases between the two germline ends. CDR3 length: 15 amino acids. Germline lookup yields CDR1 MDHEN and CDR2 SYDVKM. The CDR3 sequence: CASSLGGISGNTIYF. The CDR3 DNA reads TGTGCCAGCAGCCTAGGAGGCATTTCGGGAAACACCATATATTTT.